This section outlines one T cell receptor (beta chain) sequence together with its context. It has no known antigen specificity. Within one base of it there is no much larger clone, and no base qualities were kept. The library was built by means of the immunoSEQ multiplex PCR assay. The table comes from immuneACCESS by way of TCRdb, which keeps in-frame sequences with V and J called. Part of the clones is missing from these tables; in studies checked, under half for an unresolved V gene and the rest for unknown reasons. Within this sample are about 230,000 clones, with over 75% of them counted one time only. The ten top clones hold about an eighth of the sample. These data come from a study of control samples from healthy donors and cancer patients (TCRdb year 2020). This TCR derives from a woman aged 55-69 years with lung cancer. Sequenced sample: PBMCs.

The CDR3 in this case is CASSLLGNTIYF. In nucleotides, the sequence is TGTGCCAGCAGCTTGCTTGGAAACACCATATATTTT. The chain is assembled from TRBV5-8 and TRBJ1-3, with the D gene too uncertain to name. Between the V and J ends, shortened by 1 base and 3 bases respectively, the junction contains 2 bases. The germline V gene sets CDR1 to SGHTS and CDR2 to YDEGEE. The CDR3 sequence holds 12 residues, the cysteine and phenylalanine included. The entry retains the CDR3 DNA only, 36 bases that are in frame from base 1. Reference TRBV5-8 and TRBJ1-3 genes cover what lies past the CDR3, so the full variable domain is EAGVTQSPTHLIKTRGQQATLRCSPISGHTSVYWYQQALGLGLQFLLWYDEGEERNRGNFPPRFSGRQFPNYSSELNVNALELEDSALYLCASSLLGNTIYFGEGSWLTVV.